This entry describes one T cell receptor (beta chain). No antigen is known for it. The sample originates from a study of tumor and adjacent non-tumor tissue in lung cancer. Background on the study: Histology: around twelve adenocarcinoma, a couple of squamous cell carcinoma, 1 small cell lung cancer.

This sample's RNA came from whole unsorted tissue. Findings of the study overall: Shorter survival was associated with higher TCR diversity in tumors. Compared with tumor, normal lung showed significantly lower TCR diversity. In normal lung, the top 100 clones were significantly more dominant than in tumor.

The library came from three nested PCR rounds adapted from ARM-PCR protocols. TCRdb re-derived calls from the multiplex PCR reads in MiXCR, one entry per CDR3 protein. Of under 250,000 distinct CDR3 sequences in the sample, roughly 70% are singletons; the top ten hold 20% to 25%. From germline, CDR1 is DFQATT and CDR2 SNEGSKA (reference sequence). There are 13 residues in the CDR3. V lost 1 base to trimming and J lost 5 bases, with 11 bases between them. The chain recombines TRBV20-1 with TRBJ2-5, with D unresolved. The sequencing input was lung tumor tissue. This receptor was taken from a man aged 60 to 75 with non-small cell lung cancer. For the CDR3, the DNA is TGCAGTGCTAGAGTATGGCTCCATGAGACCCAGTACTTC. Encoded protein: CSARVWLHETQYF.